These T cell receptor beta chains were read from a single sample in a study of blood T cells in healthy people across ages. TCRdb passed the 5' RACE reads through MiXCR, listing each CDR3 protein once. This table has 980,000 or so distinct CDR3 sequences, around 48% appearing once. The sample comprised blood. These TCRs come from a man aged 25-45 years in good health. Both conserved end residues are part of each CDR3. Fields, in order: D gene, J gene, clone size, V gene, CDR3 protein, CDR3 DNA. D genes are given only for firm matches. A clone size is listed for some rows: how often the clone was seen (once, few, many), or a class if it is expanded.

D: -
J: TRBJ1-4
size: -
V: TRBV4-1
CDR3: CASRDEGGKLFF
DNA: TGCGCCAGCAGGGATGAAGGGGGAAAACTGTTTTTT

D: TRBD1
J: TRBJ1-6
size: few
V: TRBV7-9
CDR3: CASSPTGGAGNSPLHF
DNA: TGTGCCAGCAGCCCCACAGGGGGCGCGGGTAATTCACCCCTCCACTTT

D: -
J: TRBJ1-2
size: once
V: TRBV29-1
CDR3: CSVGDPEKGYTF
DNA: TGCAGCGTTGGGGACCCTGAGAAGGGCTACACCTTC

D: -
J: TRBJ1-6
size: many
V: TRBV2
CDR3: CASSGTVNNSPLHF
DNA: TGTGCCAGCAGTGGGACAGTTAATAATTCACCCCTCCACTTT

D: -
J: TRBJ2-1
size: -
V: TRBV5-1
CDR3: CASSLGASSISYNEQFF
DNA: TGCGCCAGCAGCTTGGGGGCTAGCAGTATATCCTACAATGAGCAGTTCTTC

D: -
J: TRBJ2-1
size: once
V: TRBV19
CDR3: CATDDYNEQFF
DNA: TGTGCCACAGACGACTACAATGAGCAGTTCTTC

D: TRBD1
J: TRBJ2-3
size: -
V: TRBV2
CDR3: CASKQGQSTDTQYF
DNA: TGTGCCAGCAAACAGGGGCAAAGCACAGATACGCAGTATTTT

D: TRBD2
J: TRBJ2-7
size: -
V: TRBV20-1
CDR3: CSVRASGVNNEQYF
DNA: TGCAGTGTCCGTGCTAGCGGGGTGAACAATGAGCAGTACTTC

D: -
J: TRBJ1-1
size: -
V: TRBV3-1
CDR3: CASSQDVRQRMNTEAFF
DNA: TGTGCCAGCAGCCAAGATGTGAGACAGCGGATGAACACTGAAGCTTTCTTT

D: TRBD2
J: TRBJ2-7
size: -
V: TRBV18
CDR3: CASSPPASGDNEQYF
DNA: TGTGCCAGCTCACCACCGGCTAGCGGGGACAATGAGCAGTACTTC

D: TRBD1
J: TRBJ2-7
size: -
V: TRBV7-2
CDR3: CASSPRTGTTYEQYF
DNA: TGTGCCAGCAGCCCTCGGACAGGAACGACCTACGAGCAGTACTTC

D: -
J: TRBJ2-5
size: -
V: TRBV24-1
CDR3: CATSEESTGNQETQYF
DNA: TGTGCCACCAGTGAGGAATCCACAGGGAATCAAGAGACCCAGTACTTC

D: TRBD1
J: TRBJ1-5
size: -
V: TRBV4-1
CDR3: CASSQEGGKQPQHF
DNA: TGCGCCAGCAGCCAAGAAGGGGGCAAACAGCCCCAGCATTTT

D: -
J: TRBJ1-5
size: -
V: TRBV3-1
CDR3: CVSSQGQPYSNQPQHF
DNA: TGTGTCAGCAGCCAAGGGCAGCCTTATAGCAATCAGCCCCAGCATTTT

D: TRBD1
J: TRBJ2-7
size: -
V: TRBV28
CDR3: CASSLTGIGSSYEQYF
DNA: TGTGCCAGCAGTTTGACAGGGATCGGAAGCTCCTACGAGCAGTACTTC

D: -
J: TRBJ2-7
size: many
V: TRBV4-1
CDR3: CASSQGSETYEQYF
DNA: TGCGCCAGCAGCCAAGGCTCCGAGACCTACGAGCAGTACTTC

D: -
J: TRBJ2-7
size: -
V: TRBV12-3/TRBV12-4
CDR3: CASSPEMTGAYEQYF
DNA: TGTGCCAGCAGTCCGGAAATGACCGGGGCCTACGAGCAGTACTTC

D: -
J: TRBJ2-5
size: -
V: TRBV4-2
CDR3: CASSPGQNQETQYF
DNA: TGTGCCAGCAGTCCAGGACAGAACCAAGAGACCCAGTACTTC

D: TRBD1
J: TRBJ2-3
size: few
V: TRBV20-1
CDR3: CSAAPGTGSTDTQYF
DNA: TGCAGTGCTGCCCCCGGGACAGGGTCCACAGATACGCAGTATTTT

D: -
J: TRBJ2-7
size: -
V: TRBV9
CDR3: CASSFRGSTYEQYF
DNA: TGTGCCAGCAGCTTCCGGGGGTCAACCTACGAGCAGTACTTC

D: -
J: TRBJ2-7
size: -
V: TRBV3-1
CDR3: CASSQDRALPVYEQYF
DNA: TGTGCCAGCAGCCAAGATCGCGCCCTTCCTGTCTACGAGCAGTACTTC

D: TRBD2
J: TRBJ2-1
size: once
V: TRBV7-9
CDR3: CASSLVISGGADEQFF
DNA: TGTGCCAGCAGCTTAGTGATTAGCGGGGGGGCGGATGAGCAGTTCTTC

D: -
J: TRBJ2-3
size: -
V: TRBV4-1
CDR3: CASSQDRITDTQYF
DNA: TGCGCCAGCAGCCAAGATCGGATCACAGATACGCAGTATTTT

D: TRBD1
J: TRBJ2-7
size: -
V: TRBV7-2
CDR3: CASSLVGQGSEQYF
DNA: TGTGCCAGCAGCTTAGTGGGACAGGGCTCCGAGCAGTACTTC

D: -
J: TRBJ1-1
size: few
V: TRBV4-3
CDR3: CASSQETENTEAFF
DNA: TGCGCCAGCAGCCAAGAGACAGAGAACACTGAAGCTTTCTTT

D: -
J: TRBJ2-7
size: -
V: TRBV18
CDR3: CASSRRLQGSYEQYF
DNA: TGTGCCAGCTCACGACGTCTACAGGGTTCCTACGAGCAGTACTTC

D: TRBD2
J: TRBJ2-7
size: -
V: TRBV11-3
CDR3: CASSLDPRGGIYNEQYF
DNA: TGTGCCAGCAGCTTAGATCCCCGCGGGGGGATTTACAATGAGCAGTACTTC

D: -
J: TRBJ1-5
size: few
V: TRBV20-1
CDR3: CSAKDGTNQPQHF
DNA: TGCAGTGCTAAAGACGGGACGAATCAGCCCCAGCATTTT

D: -
J: TRBJ2-7
size: few
V: TRBV6-2/TRBV6-3
CDR3: CASAGWTGEQYF
DNA: TGTGCCAGCGCGGGATGGACAGGCGAGCAGTACTTC

D: -
J: TRBJ2-6
size: -
V: TRBV18
CDR3: CASSPALSGANVLTF
DNA: TGTGCCAGCTCACCCGCCCTCTCTGGGGCCAACGTCCTGACTTTC

D: TRBD1
J: TRBJ2-5
size: few
V: TRBV27
CDR3: CASSFNRGQETQYF
DNA: TGTGCCAGCAGTTTTAACAGGGGCCAAGAGACCCAGTACTTC

D: -
J: TRBJ2-7
size: -
V: TRBV5-1
CDR3: CASSETGGAYEQYF
DNA: TGCGCCAGCAGCGAGACAGGTGGTGCATACGAGCAGTACTTC

D: TRBD1
J: TRBJ2-7
size: -
V: TRBV6-5
CDR3: CASRRDSFGEQYF
DNA: TGTGCCAGCAGGAGGGACAGTTTCGGCGAGCAGTACTTC

D: TRBD1
J: TRBJ2-7
size: -
V: TRBV20-1
CDR3: CSARDYRDSSYEQYF
DNA: TGCAGTGCTAGAGACTACCGGGACAGCTCCTACGAGCAGTACTTC

D: -
J: TRBJ2-7
size: -
V: TRBV21-1
CDR3: CESGGYEQYF
DNA: TGTGAGTCCGGGGGCTACGAGCAGTACTTC

D: -
J: TRBJ2-7
size: -
V: TRBV3-1
CDR3: CASSQDRDNVEQYF
DNA: TGTGCCAGCAGCCAAGATCGGGACAACGTCGAGCAGTACTTC

D: TRBD1
J: TRBJ1-2
size: few
V: TRBV29-1
CDR3: CSVSRDSLYGYTF
DNA: TGCAGCGTTTCCCGGGACAGTTTATATGGCTACACCTTC

D: -
J: TRBJ1-1
size: -
V: TRBV4-2
CDR3: CASTSFPGSNTEAFF
DNA: TGTGCCAGCACCTCATTTCCAGGGTCGAACACTGAAGCTTTCTTT

D: -
J: TRBJ2-1
size: -
V: TRBV4-2
CDR3: CASSQIWGQSNEQFF
DNA: TGTGCCAGCAGCCAAATATGGGGGCAATCCAATGAGCAGTTCTTC

D: TRBD2
J: TRBJ2-1
size: -
V: TRBV3-1
CDR3: CASSQEPGGPCEQFF
DNA: TGTGCCAGCAGCCAAGAGCCGGGGGGGCCGTGTGAGCAGTTCTTC

D: -
J: TRBJ1-1
size: -
V: TRBV6-2/TRBV6-3
CDR3: CASTDGGRTEAFF
DNA: TGTGCCAGCACCGACGGGGGACGCACTGAAGCTTTCTTT

D: TRBD1
J: TRBJ2-1
size: -
V: TRBV7-9
CDR3: CATCSIDRVEDEQFF
DNA: TGTGCCACCTGCTCAATCGACAGGGTCGAGGATGAGCAGTTCTTC

D: -
J: TRBJ1-1
size: few
V: TRBV11-2
CDR3: CASSLVQPEAFF
DNA: TGTGCCAGCAGCTTAGTTCAGCCTGAAGCTTTCTTT

D: -
J: TRBJ2-7
size: -
V: TRBV27
CDR3: CASSEQRSYEQYF
DNA: TGTGCCAGCAGTGAGCAACGTTCCTACGAGCAGTACTTC

D: -
J: TRBJ2-1
size: -
V: TRBV7-3
CDR3: CASSPTRRSSYNEQFF
DNA: TGTGCCAGCAGCCCTACCCGGAGGTCCTCCTACAATGAGCAGTTCTTC

D: -
J: TRBJ2-7
size: -
V: TRBV28
CDR3: CASSLFRGSQPAEQYF
DNA: TGTGCCAGCAGTTTATTCCGGGGCTCCCAGCCGGCCGAGCAGTACTTC

D: -
J: TRBJ2-2
size: -
V: TRBV3-1
CDR3: CASSQEDFAGELFF
DNA: TGTGCCAGCAGCCAAGAGGATTTTGCCGGGGAGCTGTTTTTT

D: -
J: TRBJ2-7
size: few
V: TRBV27
CDR3: CASSLSQGYSYEQYF
DNA: TGTGCCAGCAGTTTATCCCAGGGTTACTCCTACGAGCAGTACTTC

D: TRBD2
J: TRBJ2-3
size: -
V: TRBV6-6
CDR3: CASSSAGTSGFADTQYF
DNA: TGTGCCAGCAGTTCGGCCGGGACTAGCGGGTTCGCAGATACGCAGTATTTT

D: -
J: TRBJ1-4
size: -
V: TRBV20-1
CDR3: CSAKSEGTTNEKLFF
DNA: TGCAGTGCTAAGTCGGAGGGTACAACTAATGAAAAACTGTTTTTT

D: -
J: TRBJ2-7
size: -
V: TRBV14
CDR3: CASSHPGYSGYEQYF
DNA: TGTGCCAGCAGCCATCCCGGGTACAGCGGCTACGAGCAGTACTTC

D: TRBD1
J: TRBJ2-4
size: once
V: TRBV2
CDR3: CASSEGQGEPPYEERYF
DNA: TGTGCCAGCAGTGAAGGACAGGGGGAGCCCCCCTACGAAGAGCGGTACTTC

D: -
J: TRBJ2-4
size: -
V: TRBV12-3/TRBV12-4
CDR3: CASSLSGEENIQYF
DNA: TGTGCCAGCAGTTTATCAGGAGAAGAAAACATTCAGTACTTC

D: TRBD1
J: TRBJ2-5
size: -
V: TRBV24-1
CDR3: CAISRDSQETQYF
DNA: TGTGCCATTTCCCGGGACAGTCAAGAGACCCAGTACTTC